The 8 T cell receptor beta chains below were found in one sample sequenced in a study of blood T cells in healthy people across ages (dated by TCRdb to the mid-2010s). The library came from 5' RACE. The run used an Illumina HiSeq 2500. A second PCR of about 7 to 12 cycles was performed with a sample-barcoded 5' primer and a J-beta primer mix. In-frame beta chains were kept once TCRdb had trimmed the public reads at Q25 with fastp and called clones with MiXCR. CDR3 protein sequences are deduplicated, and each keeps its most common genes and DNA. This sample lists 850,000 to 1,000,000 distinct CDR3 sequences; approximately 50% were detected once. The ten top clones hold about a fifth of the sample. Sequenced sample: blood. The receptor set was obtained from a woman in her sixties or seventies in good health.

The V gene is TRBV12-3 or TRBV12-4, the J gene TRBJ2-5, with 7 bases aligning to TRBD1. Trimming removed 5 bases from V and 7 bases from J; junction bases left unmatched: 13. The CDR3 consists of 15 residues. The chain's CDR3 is CASSPSGTEGGTQYF. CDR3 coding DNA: TGTGCCAGCAGTCCCTCCGGGACAGAAGGCGGGACCCAGTACTTC.

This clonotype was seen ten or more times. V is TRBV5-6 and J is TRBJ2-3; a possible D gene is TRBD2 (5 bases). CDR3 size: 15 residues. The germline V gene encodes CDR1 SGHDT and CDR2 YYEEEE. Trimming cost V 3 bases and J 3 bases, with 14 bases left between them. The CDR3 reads CASSSIGIPTDTQYF. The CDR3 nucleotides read TGTGCCAGCAGCTCCATCGGGATTCCAACAGATACGCAGTATTTT.

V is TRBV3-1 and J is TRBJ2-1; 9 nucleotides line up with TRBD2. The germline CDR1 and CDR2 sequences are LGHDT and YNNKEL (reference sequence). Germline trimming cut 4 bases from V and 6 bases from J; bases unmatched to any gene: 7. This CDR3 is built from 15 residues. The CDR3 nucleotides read TGTGCCAGCAGCCCCCGCGGGAGGGCGCGCAATGAGCAGTTCTTC. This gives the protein CASSPRGRARNEQFF.

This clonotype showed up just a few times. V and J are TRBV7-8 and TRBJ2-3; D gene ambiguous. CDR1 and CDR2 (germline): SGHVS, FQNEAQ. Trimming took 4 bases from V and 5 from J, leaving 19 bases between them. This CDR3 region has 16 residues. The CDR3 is CASSWGVLTYRDTQYF. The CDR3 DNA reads TGTGCCAGCAGCTGGGGTGTCCTGACCTATAGAGATACGCAGTATTTT.

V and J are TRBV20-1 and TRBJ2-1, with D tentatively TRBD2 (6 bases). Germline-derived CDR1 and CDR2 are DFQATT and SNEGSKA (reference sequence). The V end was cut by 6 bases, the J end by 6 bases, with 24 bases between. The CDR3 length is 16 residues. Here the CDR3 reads CSAVGTLRAASNEQFF. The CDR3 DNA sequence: TGCAGTGCCGTAGGGACTCTGAGGGCCGCAAGCAATGAGCAGTTCTTC.

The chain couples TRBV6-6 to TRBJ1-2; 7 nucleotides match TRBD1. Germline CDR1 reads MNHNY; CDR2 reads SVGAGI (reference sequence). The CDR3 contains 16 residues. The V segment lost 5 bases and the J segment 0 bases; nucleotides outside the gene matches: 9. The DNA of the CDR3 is TGTGCCAGCAGTCAAGGGACAGCGATAGCTAACTATGGCTACACCTTC. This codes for CASSQGTAIANYGYTF.

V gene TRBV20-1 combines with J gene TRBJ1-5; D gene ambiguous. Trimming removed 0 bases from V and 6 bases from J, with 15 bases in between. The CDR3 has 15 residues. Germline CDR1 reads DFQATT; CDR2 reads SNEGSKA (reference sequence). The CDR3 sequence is CSARDSGRSSQPQHF. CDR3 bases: TGCAGTGCTAGAGATTCCGGGAGGAGTAGTCAGCCCCAGCATTTT.

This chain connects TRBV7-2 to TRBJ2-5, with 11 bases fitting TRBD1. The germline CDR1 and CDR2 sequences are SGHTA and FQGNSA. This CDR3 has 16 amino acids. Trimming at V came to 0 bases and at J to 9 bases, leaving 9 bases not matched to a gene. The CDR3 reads CASSLAFGQGAAPQYF. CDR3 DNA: TGTGCCAGCAGCTTAGCTTTTGGACAGGGGGCGGCGCCCCAGTACTTC.